The clone carrying this T cell receptor beta chain has more than one count but fewer than ten. Its antigen is still unknown. This sample is part of a study of blood T cells in healthy people across ages. The length of the CDR3 is 17 residues. CDR1 is SGHKS, CDR2 YYEKEE, per germline (reference sequence). V lost 1 base, J lost 4 bases, and 9 bases stayed unmatched. Whole-study results and caveats: Higher diversity, along with more naive CD4+ cells, distinguished long-lived donors from aged donors.

Samples each yielded at least 5.5 micrograms of total RNA. Next came a second PCR, run for roughly 7 to 12 cycles, which used a sample-barcoded 5' primer along with a J-beta primer mix. From the 5' RACE reads, TCRdb called clonotypes with MiXCR, one entry per CDR3 protein. The table has more than 700,000 distinct CDR3 sequences, more than 35% seen once. Specimen: blood. The chain carries TRBV5-5 and TRBJ2-3, with 10 bases that match TRBD2. The clonotype originates from an elderly man in good health. As DNA, the CDR3 is TGTGCCAGCAGCTTGCCGCCGCTAGCGGGAGCGGCAGATACGCAGTATTTT. Its protein product is CASSLPPLAGAADTQYF.